These T cell receptor beta chains were read from a single sample in a study of blood T cell repertoires in COVID-19. Profiled with immunoSEQ multiplex PCR; TCRdb holds only in-frame clones, not every one. The sample includes 250,000 or so clones, around 89% seen only once; the top ten take approximately 9.5%. Sequenced sample: PBMCs or T cells enriched from blood (not recorded which). All receptors derive from a man between 35 and 55 years old who had recovered from COVID-19. Each CDR3 is given with its conserved first and last residue. A D gene is named only where the DNA matches it firmly. A clone size is listed for some rows: how often the clone was seen (once, few, many), or a class if it is expanded.

j_call d_call clone_size v_call cdr3_nt cdr3_aa
TRBJ2-1 TRBD2 - TRBV29-1 TGCAGCGTTGATATGGGACTAGCGGCGAACTCCTACAATGAGCAGTTCTTC CSVDMGLAANSYNEQFF
TRBJ1-2 TRBD1 - TRBV19 TGTGCCAGCCAAAGGACAGGGGGCTCTGTCTATGGCTACACCTTC CASQRTGGSVYGYTF
TRBJ2-2 - - TRBV9 TGTGCCAGCAGCGTAGTAGGGGGAATCGGGGAGCTGTTTTTT CASSVVGGIGELFF
TRBJ2-7 - once TRBV9 TGTGCCAGCAGCGTCGCCAGTGGAGGGTCCTACGAGCAGTACTTC CASSVASGGSYEQYF
TRBJ2-2 TRBD1 - TRBV29-1 TGCAGCGTGGGGGGACAGGGGAGTTATCTAGGGACCGGGGAGCTGTTTTTT CSVGGQGSYLGTGELFF
TRBJ2-1 - - TRBV15 TGTGCCACCAGCAGAGATTATGTAGAATCCTACAATGAGCAGTTCTTC CATSRDYVESYNEQFF
TRBJ2-7 TRBD1 - TRBV5-1 TGCGCCAGCAGCTTGGTCGGGCAGGGGGCCTACGAGCAGTACTTC CASSLVGQGAYEQYF
TRBJ2-7 - - TRBV10-3 TGTGCCATCAGCGGAACGCTAGGGGGAGAGCAGTACTTC CAISGTLGGEQYF
TRBJ1-6 - - TRBV5-8 TGTGCCAGCAGCTACACAGGGTATAATTCACCCCTCCACTTT CASSYTGYNSPLHF
TRBJ2-1 TRBD2 - TRBV5-6 TGTGCCAGCAGCTCGGAACTAGCGGGAGTCGGTATAGATGAGCAGTTCTTC CASSSELAGVGIDEQFF
TRBJ2-1 TRBD2 - TRBV5-1 TGCGCCAGCAGTGGACTAGCGGGGGTTATGAGATACAATGAGCAGTTCTTC CASSGLAGVMRYNEQFF
TRBJ1-2 TRBD1 - TRBV9 TGTGCCAGCAGCTCTCGGACAGGGGCTAGCGGCTACACCTTC CASSSRTGASGYTF
TRBJ1-1 TRBD1 - TRBV29-1 TGCAGCGTTGGATACAGGGGGCTTTCGGTAACTGAAGCTTTCTTT CSVGYRGLSVTEAFF
TRBJ1-6 - - TRBV19 TGTGCCAGTAGTACTACAGGGAACTTTTATAATTCACCCCTCCACTTT CASSTTGNFYNSPLHF
TRBJ1-3 - - TRBV3-1/TRBV3-2 TGTGCCAGCAGCCAAGTTCCGGGAGGAGTCACCATATATTTT CASSQVPGGVTIYF
TRBJ2-3 TRBD1 - TRBV10-3 TGTGCCATCAGACAGGGGGCGCAAACCCCTAGCACAGATACGCAGTATTTT CAIRQGAQTPSTDTQYF
TRBJ2-2 - - TRBV9 TGTGCCAGCAGCGTAGCTGGCCAGGAAACCGGGGAGCTGTTTTTT CASSVAGQETGELFF
TRBJ1-6 TRBD1 - TRBV19 TGTGCCAGTAGTAGGACAGGGGAGAATTCACCCCTCCACTTT CASSRTGENSPLHF
TRBJ1-1 - - TRBV19 TGTGCCAGTATAGAGTACCGCGTAGCTTTCTTT CASIEYRVAFF
TRBJ1-3 TRBD1 few TRBV2 TGTGCCAGCAGTCGTCCGACAGGGTCTGGAAACACCATATATTTT CASSRPTGSGNTIYF
TRBJ2-1 TRBD2 once TRBV6-5 TGTGCCAGCAGTAGTACCGGGACTAGCGGGGGGGAGCAGTTCTTC CASSSTGTSGGEQFF
TRBJ2-1 TRBD2 - TRBV27 TGTGCCAGCAGTTGGGGACTAGCACAGTTCTTC CASSWGLAQFF
TRBJ2-6 TRBD1 few TRBV7-9 TGTGCCAGCAGCCACCGGGACAGGGGACTCTCTGGGGCCAACGTCCTGACTTTC CASSHRDRGLSGANVLTF
TRBJ2-1 TRBD2 - TRBV12-5 TGTGCTAGTGGTTTGGTCTGGACTAGCGGGAGGGAGGGGGTGGATGAGCAGTTCTTC CASGLVWTSGREGVDEQFF
TRBJ1-1 - - TRBV4-1 TGCGCCAGCAGCGTGCAGCCAGCCGCCGGACTTAACACTGAAGCTTTCTTT CASSVQPAAGLNTEAFF
TRBJ1-1 - - TRBV2 TGTGCCAGCAGTGAAGCGCTCGGGGTCACTGAAGCTTTCTTT CASSEALGVTEAFF
TRBJ2-7 TRBD1 - TRBV6-5 TGTGCCAGCACACGGGACAGGGGATACGAGCAGTACTTC CASTRDRGYEQYF
TRBJ2-3 TRBD2 - TRBV7-7 TGTGCCAGCAGCTTAGGACTAGCGGGACTTGGGGATACGCAGTATTTT CASSLGLAGLGDTQYF
TRBJ2-1 - many TRBV5-4 TGTGCCAGCAGCTTGTACCAGGATTACAATGAGCAGTTCTTC CASSLYQDYNEQFF